The entry below gives a single T cell receptor (beta chain) sequence along with its context. Antigen unknown. V was clipped by 4 bases and J by 7 bases; unmatched bases: 7. This CDR3 contains 14 residues. The germline CDR1 and CDR2 sequences are SGHRS and YFSETQ. With 60 Vbeta and 13 Jbeta primers, the PCR was carried out. Using immunoSEQ multiplex PCR, the repertoire was profiled, and TCRdb retains in-frame clones only, with some absent. The table includes around 88,000 clones, roughly 70% detected once. This sample is drawn from a study of cytomegalovirus exposure and HLA in healthy donors. Overall study results and limits: Researchers left out some V segments, among them TRBV6-2 and TRBV6-3, as indistinguishable.

This clonotype was sampled from a male donor in good health and CMV-seronegative. The chain has TRBV5-1 and TRBJ2-1; 8 positions match TRBD2. Sequences were obtained from PBMCs. CDR3 protein: CASSVEGLGNEQFF. CDR3 sequence (DNA): TGCGCCAGCAGCGTCGAGGGACTAGGAAATGAGCAGTTCTTC.